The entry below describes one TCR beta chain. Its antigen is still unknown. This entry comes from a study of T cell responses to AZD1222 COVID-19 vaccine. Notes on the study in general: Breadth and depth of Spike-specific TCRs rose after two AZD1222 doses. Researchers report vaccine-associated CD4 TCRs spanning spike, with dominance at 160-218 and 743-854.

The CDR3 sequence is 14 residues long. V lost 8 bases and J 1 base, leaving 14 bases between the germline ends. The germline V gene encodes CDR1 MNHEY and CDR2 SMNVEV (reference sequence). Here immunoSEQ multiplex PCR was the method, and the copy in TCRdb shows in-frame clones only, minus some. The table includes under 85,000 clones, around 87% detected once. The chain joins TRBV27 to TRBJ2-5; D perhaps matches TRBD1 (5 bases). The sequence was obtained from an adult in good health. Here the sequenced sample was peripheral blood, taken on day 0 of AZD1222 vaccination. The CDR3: CASHHSGAQETQYF. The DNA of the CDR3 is TGTGCCAGCCATCATTCTGGGGCCCAAGAGACCCAGTACTTC.